This T cell receptor (beta chain) was documented in a study of shared clonotypes between healthy human individuals. Assay execution took place at the deep level. Libraries were prepared by immunoSEQ multiplex PCR; TCRdb keeps only in-frame clonotypes and omits some of them. This table has millions of clones, over 85% appearing once. The V gene's germline CDR1 is SGHNT and CDR2 YENEEA. This CDR3 comprises 13 residues. The V end lost 1 base, the J end lost 6 bases, and 6 bases lay between the germline ends. Naive CD45RA+ and memory CD45RA-negative subsets were split from CD4+ cells. Concerning this clone: The sample contains more than one DNA sequence encoding this CDR3.

The TCR was taken from a man between 18 and 35 years old in good health. Input material: naive CD4+ T cells sorted from blood. Described subset: CD45RA+ positively selected. The J gene is TRBJ2-2, the V gene TRBV11-3; no reliable D call. The CDR3 here is CASSLVVAGELFF. The CDR3 bases are TGTGCCAGCAGCTTAGTGGTAGCCGGGGAGCTGTTTTTT. Drawing the rest from reference TRBV11-3 and TRBJ2-2, the complete variable domain is EAGVVQSPRYKIIEKKQPVAFWCNPISGHNTLYWYLQNLGQGPELLIRYENEEAVDDSQLPKDRFSAERLKGVDSTLKIQPAELGDSAVYLCASSLVVAGELFFGEGSRLTVL.